The T cell receptor beta chain under discussion was sequenced for a study of early T cells in non-severe SARS-CoV-2 infection. In the study overall: Bulk RNA from unsorted whole blood was sequenced; chains were unpaired. Study-level points and caveats: Reliance on VDJdb matching favored anti-spike CD8 responses; private and CD4 specificities were missed.

The CDR3 consists of 13 residues. Germline trimming cut 4 bases from V and 4 bases from J; bases unmatched to any gene: 4. In germline, CDR1 is SQVTM, CDR2 ANQGSEA. This clonotype was observed many times. What it recognizes is unknown. Researchers attached unique molecular identifiers to individual cDNA molecules. TCRdb passed the 5' RACE reads through MiXCR, listing each CDR3 protein once. The sample comprises about 26,000 distinct CDR3 sequences, around 4.5% of which are singletons, and around 5.2% rests with the top ten. The sample was whole blood. The sequence derives from an adult who was a healthcare worker with PCR-confirmed SARS-CoV-2 infection or an uninfected control (not recorded which). The genes are TRBV29-1 and TRBJ1-1; 9 bases match TRBD1. The CDR3 DNA follows: TGCAGCGTTGGGAACAGGGGGCTCACTGAAGCTTTCTTT. It yields the protein CSVGNRGLTEAFF.